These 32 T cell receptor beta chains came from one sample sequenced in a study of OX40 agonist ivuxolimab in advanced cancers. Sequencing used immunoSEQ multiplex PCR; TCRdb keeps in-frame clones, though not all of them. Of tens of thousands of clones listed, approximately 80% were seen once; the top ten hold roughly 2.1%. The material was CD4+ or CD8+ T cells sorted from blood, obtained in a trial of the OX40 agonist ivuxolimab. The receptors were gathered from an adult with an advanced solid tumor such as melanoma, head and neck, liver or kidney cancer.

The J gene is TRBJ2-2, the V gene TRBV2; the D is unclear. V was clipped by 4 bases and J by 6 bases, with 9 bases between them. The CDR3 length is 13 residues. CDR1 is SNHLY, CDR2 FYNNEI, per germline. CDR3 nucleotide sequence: TGTGCCAGCAGTGTGCTCTCGGCCGGGGAGCTGTTTTTT. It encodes CASSVLSAGELFF.

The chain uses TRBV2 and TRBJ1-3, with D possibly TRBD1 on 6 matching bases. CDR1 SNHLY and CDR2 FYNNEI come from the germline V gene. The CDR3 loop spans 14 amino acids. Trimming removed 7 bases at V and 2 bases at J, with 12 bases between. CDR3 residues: CASKPTGTGNTIYF. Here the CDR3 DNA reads TGTGCCAGCAAACCGACAGGAACTGGAAACACCATATATTTT.

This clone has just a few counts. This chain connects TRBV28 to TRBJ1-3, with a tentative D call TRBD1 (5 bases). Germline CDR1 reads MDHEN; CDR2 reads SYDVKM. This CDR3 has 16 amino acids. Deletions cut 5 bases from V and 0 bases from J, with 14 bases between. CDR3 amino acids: CASSEPGLSSGNTIYF. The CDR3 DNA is TGTGCCAGCAGTGAACCGGGACTGTCCTCTGGAAACACCATATATTTT.

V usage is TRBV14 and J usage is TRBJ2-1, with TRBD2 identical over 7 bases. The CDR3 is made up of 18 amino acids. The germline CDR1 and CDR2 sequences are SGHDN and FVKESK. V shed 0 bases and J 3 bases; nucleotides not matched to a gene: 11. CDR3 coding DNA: TGTGCCAGCAGCCAAGATGTTCCGGGACTACTACTCTACAATGAGCAGTTCTTC. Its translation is CASSQDVPGLLLYNEQFF.

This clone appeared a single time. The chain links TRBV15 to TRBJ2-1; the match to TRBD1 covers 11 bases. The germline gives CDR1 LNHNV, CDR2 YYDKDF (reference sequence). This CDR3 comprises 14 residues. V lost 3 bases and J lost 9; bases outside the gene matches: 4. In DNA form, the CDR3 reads TGTGCCACCAGCAGTTGGGACAGGGGGGGTGAGCAGTTCTTC. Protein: CATSSWDRGGEQFF.

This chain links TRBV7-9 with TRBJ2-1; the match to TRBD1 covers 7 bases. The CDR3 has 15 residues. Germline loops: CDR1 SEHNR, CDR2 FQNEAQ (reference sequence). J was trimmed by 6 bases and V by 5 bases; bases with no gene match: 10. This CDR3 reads CASSPPGQSANEQFF. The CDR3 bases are TGTGCCAGCAGCCCGCCGGGACAGAGTGCCAATGAGCAGTTCTTC.

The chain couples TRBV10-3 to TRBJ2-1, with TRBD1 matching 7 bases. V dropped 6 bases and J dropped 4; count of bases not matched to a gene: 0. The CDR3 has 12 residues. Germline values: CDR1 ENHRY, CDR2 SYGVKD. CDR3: CAIRDRYNEQFF. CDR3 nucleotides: TGTGCCATCAGGGACAGGTACAATGAGCAGTTCTTC.

CDR3 DNA sequence: TGCGCCAGCAGCCAAGGCGTCACGCGTTACGAGCAGTACTTC. Protein sequence: CASSQGVTRYEQYF. The gene calls are TRBV4-1 and TRBJ2-7; D gene ambiguous. The ends were cut back, 1 base at V and 4 bases at J, with 11 bases in the middle. The CDR3 runs to 14 residues. CDR1 MGHRA and CDR2 YSYEKL come from the germline V gene.

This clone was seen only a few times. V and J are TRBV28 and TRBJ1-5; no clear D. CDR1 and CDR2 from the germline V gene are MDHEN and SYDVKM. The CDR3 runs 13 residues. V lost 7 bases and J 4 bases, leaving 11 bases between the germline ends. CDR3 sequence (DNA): TGTGCCAGCACCCGGACGCAGAATCAGCCCCAGCATTTT. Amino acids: CASTRTQNQPQHF.

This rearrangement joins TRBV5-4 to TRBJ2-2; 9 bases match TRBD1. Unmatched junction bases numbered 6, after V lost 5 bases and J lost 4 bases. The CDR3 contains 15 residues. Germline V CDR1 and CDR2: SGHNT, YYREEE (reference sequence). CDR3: CASSPGTGSTGELFF. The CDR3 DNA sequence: TGTGCCAGCAGTCCCGGGACAGGGAGCACCGGGGAGCTGTTTTTT.

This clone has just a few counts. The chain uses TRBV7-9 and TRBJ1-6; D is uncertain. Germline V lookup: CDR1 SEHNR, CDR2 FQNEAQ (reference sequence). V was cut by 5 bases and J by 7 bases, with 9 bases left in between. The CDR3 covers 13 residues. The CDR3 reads CASSIDGNSPLHF. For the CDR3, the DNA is TGTGCCAGCAGCATCGACGGGAATTCACCCCTCCACTTT.

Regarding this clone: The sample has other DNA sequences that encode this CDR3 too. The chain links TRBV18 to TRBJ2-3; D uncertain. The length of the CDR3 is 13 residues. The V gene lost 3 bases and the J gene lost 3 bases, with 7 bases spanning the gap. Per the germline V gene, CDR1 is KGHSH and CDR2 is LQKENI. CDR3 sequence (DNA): TGTGCCAGCTCACCCTCTATGACAGATACGCAGTATTTT. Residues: CASSPSMTDTQYF.

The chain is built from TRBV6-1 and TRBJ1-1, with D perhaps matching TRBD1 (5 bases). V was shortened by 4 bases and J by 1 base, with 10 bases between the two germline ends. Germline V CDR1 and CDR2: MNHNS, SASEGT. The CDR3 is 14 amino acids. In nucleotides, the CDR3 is TGTGCCAGCAGTGGTCAGACAGAGAACACTGAAGCTTTCTTT. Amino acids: CASSGQTENTEAFF.

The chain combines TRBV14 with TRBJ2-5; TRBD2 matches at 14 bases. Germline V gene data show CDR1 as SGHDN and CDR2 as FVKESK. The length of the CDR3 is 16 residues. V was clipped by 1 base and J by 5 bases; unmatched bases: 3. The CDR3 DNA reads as TGTGCCAGCAGCCAAGGGACTAGCGGGAGGCTGGAGACCCAGTACTTC. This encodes CASSQGTSGRLETQYF. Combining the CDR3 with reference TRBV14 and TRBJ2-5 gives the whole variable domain EAGVTQFPSHSVIEKGQTVTLRCDPISGHDNLYWYRRVMGKEIKFLLHFVKESKQDESGMPNNRFLAERTGGTYSTLKVQPAELEDSGVYFCASSQGTSGRLETQYFGPGTRLLVL.

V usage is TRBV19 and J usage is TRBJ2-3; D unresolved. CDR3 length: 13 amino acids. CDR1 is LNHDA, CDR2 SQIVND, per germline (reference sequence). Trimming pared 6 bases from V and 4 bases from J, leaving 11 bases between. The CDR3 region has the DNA TGTGCCAGTAGCCTCGTTGACGCAGATACGCAGTATTTT. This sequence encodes CASSLVDADTQYF.

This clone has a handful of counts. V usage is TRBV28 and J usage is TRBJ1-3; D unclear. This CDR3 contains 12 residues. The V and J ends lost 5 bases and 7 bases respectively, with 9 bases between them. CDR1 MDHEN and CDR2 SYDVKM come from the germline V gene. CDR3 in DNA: TGTGCCAGCAGTCCCCCCGCCAACACCATATATTTT. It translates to CASSPPANTIYF.

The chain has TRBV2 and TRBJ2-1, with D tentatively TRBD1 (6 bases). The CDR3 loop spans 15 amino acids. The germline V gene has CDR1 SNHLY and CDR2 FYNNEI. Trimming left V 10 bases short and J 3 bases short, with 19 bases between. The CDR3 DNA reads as TGTGCCATCCCAGTGGGGCGGACAGACTACAATGAGCAGTTCTTC. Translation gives CAIPVGRTDYNEQFF.

CDR3 sequence (DNA): TGTGCCAGCAGAGGGCAGGGGGTTGATTTTTCTGGAAACACCATATATTTT. This codes for CASRGQGVDFSGNTIYF. The chain links TRBV2 to TRBJ1-3; 7 bases are shared with TRBD1. The CDR3 has 17 residues. Germline CDR1 SNHLY, CDR2 FYNNEI. V was clipped by 6 bases and J by 1 base; unmatched bases: 12.

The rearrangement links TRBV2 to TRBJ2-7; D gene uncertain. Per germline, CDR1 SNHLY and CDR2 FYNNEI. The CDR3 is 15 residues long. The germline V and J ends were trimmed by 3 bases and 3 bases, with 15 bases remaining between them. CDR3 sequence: CASSEGLGGYYEQYF. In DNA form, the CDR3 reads TGTGCCAGCAGTGAGGGCCTGGGCGGATACTACGAGCAGTACTTC.

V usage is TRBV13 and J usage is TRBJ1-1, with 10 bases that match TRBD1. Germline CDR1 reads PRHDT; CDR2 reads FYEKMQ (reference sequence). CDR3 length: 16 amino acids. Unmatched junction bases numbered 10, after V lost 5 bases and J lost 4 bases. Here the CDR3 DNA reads TGTGCCAGCAGCCCCCGGACAGGGGGGGTGGCCACTGAAGCTTTCTTT. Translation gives CASSPRTGGVATEAFF.

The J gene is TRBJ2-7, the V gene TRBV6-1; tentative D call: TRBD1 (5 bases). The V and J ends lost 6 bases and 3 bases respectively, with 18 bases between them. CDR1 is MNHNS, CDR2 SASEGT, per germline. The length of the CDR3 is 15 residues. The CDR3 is CASSATQGYDYEQYF. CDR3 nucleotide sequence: TGTGCCAGCAGCGCAACCCAGGGCTATGACTACGAGCAGTACTTC.

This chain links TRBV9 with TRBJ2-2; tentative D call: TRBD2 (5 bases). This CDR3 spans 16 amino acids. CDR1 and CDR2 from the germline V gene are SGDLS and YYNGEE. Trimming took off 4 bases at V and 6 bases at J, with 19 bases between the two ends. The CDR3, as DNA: TGTGCCAGCAGCAAACATGGAGGAGTGACCCCCGGGGAGCTGTTTTTT. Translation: CASSKHGGVTPGELFF.

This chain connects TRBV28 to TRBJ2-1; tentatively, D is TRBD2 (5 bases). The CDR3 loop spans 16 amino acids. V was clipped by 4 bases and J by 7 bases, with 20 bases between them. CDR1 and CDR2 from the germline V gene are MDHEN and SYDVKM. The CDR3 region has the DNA TGTGCCAGCAGTTCCCCTTTCCTCGGGGATGATAATGAGCAGTTCTTC. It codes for CASSSPFLGDDNEQFF.

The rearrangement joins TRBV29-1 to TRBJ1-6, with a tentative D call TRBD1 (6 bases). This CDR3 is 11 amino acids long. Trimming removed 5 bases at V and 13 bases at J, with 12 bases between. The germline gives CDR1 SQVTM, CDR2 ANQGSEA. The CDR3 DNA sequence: TGCAGCGTTTCTGTGGGGGGCCCCCTCCACTTT. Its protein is CSVSVGGPLHF.

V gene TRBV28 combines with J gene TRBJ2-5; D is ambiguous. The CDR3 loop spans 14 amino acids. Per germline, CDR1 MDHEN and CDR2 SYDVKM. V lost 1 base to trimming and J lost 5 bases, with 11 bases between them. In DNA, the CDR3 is TGTGCCAGCAGTTTATATGCTAAACCGGAGACCCAGTACTTC. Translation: CASSLYAKPETQYF. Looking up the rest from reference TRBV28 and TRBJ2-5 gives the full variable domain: DVKVTQSSRYLVKRTGEKVFLECVQDMDHENMFWYRQDPGLGLRLIYFSYDVKMKEKGDIPEGYSVSREKKERFSLILESASTNQTSMYLCASSLYAKPETQYFGPGTRLLVL.

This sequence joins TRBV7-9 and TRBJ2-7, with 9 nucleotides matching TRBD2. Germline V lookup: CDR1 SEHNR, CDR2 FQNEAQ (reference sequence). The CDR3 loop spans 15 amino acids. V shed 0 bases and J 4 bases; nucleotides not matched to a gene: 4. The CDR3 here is CASSLASGRGYEQYF. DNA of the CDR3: TGTGCCAGCAGCTTAGCTAGCGGGAGAGGGTACGAGCAGTACTTC.

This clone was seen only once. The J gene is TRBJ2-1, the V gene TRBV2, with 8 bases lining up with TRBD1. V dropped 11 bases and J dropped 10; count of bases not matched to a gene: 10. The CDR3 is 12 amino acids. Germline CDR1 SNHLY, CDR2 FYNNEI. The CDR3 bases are TGTGCCGGCATTAGACAGGGGTTCGAGCAGTTCTTC. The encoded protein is CAGIRQGFEQFF.

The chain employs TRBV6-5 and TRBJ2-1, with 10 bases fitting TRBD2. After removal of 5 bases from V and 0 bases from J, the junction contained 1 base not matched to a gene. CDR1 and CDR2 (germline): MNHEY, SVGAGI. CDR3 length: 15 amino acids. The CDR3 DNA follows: TGTGCCAGCAGTCTAGCGGGAGTCTCCTACAATGAGCAGTTCTTC. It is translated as CASSLAGVSYNEQFF.

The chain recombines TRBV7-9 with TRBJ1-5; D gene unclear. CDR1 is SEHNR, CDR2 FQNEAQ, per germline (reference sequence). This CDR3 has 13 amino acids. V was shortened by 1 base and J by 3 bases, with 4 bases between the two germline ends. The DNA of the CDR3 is TGTGCCAGCAGCTTAGGAACCAATCAGCCCCAGCATTTT. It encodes CASSLGTNQPQHF.

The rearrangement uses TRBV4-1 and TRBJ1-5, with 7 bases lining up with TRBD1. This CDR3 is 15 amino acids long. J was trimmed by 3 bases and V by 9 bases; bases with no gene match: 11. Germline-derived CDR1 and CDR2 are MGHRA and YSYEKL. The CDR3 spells CASTLDRTNNQPQHF. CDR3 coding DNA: TGCGCCAGTACCCTGGACAGGACTAACAATCAGCCCCAGCATTTT.

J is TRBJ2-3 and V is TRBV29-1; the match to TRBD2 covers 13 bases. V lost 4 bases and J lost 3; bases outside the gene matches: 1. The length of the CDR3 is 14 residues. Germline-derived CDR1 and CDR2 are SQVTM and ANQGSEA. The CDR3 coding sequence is TGCAGCGTTGTACTAGCGGGGGGGACAGATACGCAGTATTTT. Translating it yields CSVVLAGGTDTQYF.

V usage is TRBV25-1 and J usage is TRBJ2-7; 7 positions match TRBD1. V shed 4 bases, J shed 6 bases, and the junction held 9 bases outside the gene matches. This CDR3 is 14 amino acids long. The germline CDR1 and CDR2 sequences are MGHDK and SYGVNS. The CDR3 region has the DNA TGTGCCAGCAGTGCTTCGACAGGGATCCGCGAGCAGTACTTC. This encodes CASSASTGIREQYF.